These T cell receptor beta chains were read from a single sample in a study of regulatory T cells in long-lasting Graves disease. TCRdb independently ran MiXCR on the multiplex PCR reads; one entry per CDR3 protein. In the table there are fewer than 450,000 distinct CDR3 sequences, approximately 16% of which are singletons. The same sample was also studied in work on T cells in Graves' hyperthyroidism and ophthalmopathy.

Sequenced material: peripheral blood mononuclear cells (PBMCs), taken at new diagnosis, from a patient treated with antithyroid drugs. The receptors derive from a middle-aged woman with Graves disease. Each CDR3 is given with its conserved first and last residue. D genes are given only for firm matches. Size is omitted from some rows. Given values are once, few, many or a class for expanded clones.

>many|TRBV19|TRBJ1-5|NA
CASSIQVWGNQPQHF
TGTGCCAGTAGTATCCAGGTCTGGGGCAATCAGCCCCAGCATTTT
>many|TRBV30|TRBJ2-7|NA
CAWSSTLYQGSKYF
TGTGCCTGGAGTTCCACCTTATATCAGGGTAGTAAGTACTTC
>NA|TRBV27|TRBJ1-4|NA
CASSLHAGELDEKLFF
TGTGCCAGCAGTTTACACGCGGGGGAGTTGGATGAAAAACTGTTTTTT
>many|TRBV29-1|TRBJ1-2|TRBD1
CSVEEGTDGKDSYGYTF
TGCAGCGTTGAAGAGGGGACAGACGGCAAAGACTCCTATGGCTACACCTTC
>many|TRBV24-1|TRBJ1-1|NA
CATRGTAAPEAFF
TGTGCCACCAGGGGAACAGCCGCCCCTGAGGCTTTCTTT
>NA|TRBV11-3|TRBJ2-1|TRBD2
CASSDGLAGGHYNEQFF
TGTGCCAGCAGCGACGGACTAGCGGGAGGTCACTACAATGAGCAGTTCTTC
>few|TRBV19|TRBJ1-4|NA
CASIRREAGEKLFF
TGTGCCAGTATTCGGAGAGAAGCAGGCGAAAAACTGTTTTTT
>many|TRBV9|TRBJ2-1|TRBD2
CASSAGLAGRGSYNEQFF
TGTGCCAGCAGCGCGGGACTAGCGGGACGGGGCTCCTACAATGAGCAGTTCTTC
>many|TRBV28|TRBJ1-3|NA
CASSSSTVYSGNTIYF
TGTGCCAGCAGTTCCTCGACTGTTTACTCTGGAAACACCATATATTTT
>many|TRBV28|TRBJ1-6|NA
CASSLSGRNSPLHF
TGTGCCAGCAGTTTATCGGGGCGGAATTCACCCCTCCACTTT
>many|TRBV6-1|TRBJ1-1|TRBD1
CASSEGTGGNTEAFF
TGTGCCAGCAGTGAAGGGACAGGGGGAAACACTGAAGCTTTCTTT
>many|TRBV27|TRBJ1-4|NA
CASRETGYNEKLFF
TGTGCCAGCAGGGAGACAGGATATAATGAAAAACTGTTTTTT
>many|TRBV7-2|TRBJ1-1|NA
CASSFNPGTFSGNTEAFF
TGTGCCAGCAGCTTCAACCCGGGGACATTCTCAGGGAACACTGAAGCTTTCTTT
>few|TRBV30|TRBJ1-1|NA
CAWSPRAITLNTEAFF
TGTGCCTGGAGCCCGAGGGCGATTACACTGAACACTGAAGCTTTCTTT
>many|TRBV12-3/TRBV12-4|TRBJ1-5|NA
CASRWVDQPQHF
TGTGCCAGCCGGTGGGTCGATCAGCCCCAGCATTTT
>NA|TRBV5-1|TRBJ2-5|NA
CASSLSGLFKETQYF
TGCGCCAGCAGCTTGAGTGGTTTGTTCAAAGAGACCCAGTACTTC
>many|TRBV20-1|TRBJ2-5|NA
CSARDWGQETQYF
TGCAGTGCTAGAGATTGGGGCCAAGAGACCCAGTACTTC
>NA|TRBV4-1|TRBJ2-5|TRBD1
CASSPNRDRERETQYF
TGCGCCAGCAGCCCAAACCGGGACAGGGAACGGGAGACCCAGTACTTC